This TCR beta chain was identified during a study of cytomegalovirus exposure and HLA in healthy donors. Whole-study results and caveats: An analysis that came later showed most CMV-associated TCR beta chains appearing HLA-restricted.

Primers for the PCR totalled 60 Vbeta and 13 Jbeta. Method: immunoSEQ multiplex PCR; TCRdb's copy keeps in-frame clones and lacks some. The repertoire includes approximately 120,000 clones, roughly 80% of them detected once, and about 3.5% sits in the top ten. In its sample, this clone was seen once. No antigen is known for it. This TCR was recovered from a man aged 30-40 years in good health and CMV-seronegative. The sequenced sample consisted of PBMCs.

In DNA form, the CDR3 reads TGTGCCAGCAGCTTAGATCTCTGGGGGGACACTGAAGCTTTCTTT. Translation: CASSLDLWGDTEAFF. The chain is built from TRBV7-9 and TRBJ1-1; a weak D match, TRBD1 (5 bases). CDR3 length: 15 residues. V lost 1 base, J lost 3 bases, and 12 bases lay in between. Germline V CDR1 and CDR2: SEHNR, FQNEAQ (reference sequence).